Sequencing of this T cell receptor beta chain was carried out in a study of blood T cells in healthy people across ages. The table lists this clonotype with a few counts. Alongside a J-beta primer mix, a sample-barcoded 5' primer served in a second PCR lasting 7 to 11 cycles. TCRdb reprocessed the 5' RACE reads via MiXCR and lists one record per CDR3 protein. The sample holds more than 750,000 distinct CDR3 sequences; about 27% are singletons and the top ten take roughly 10%. Trimming removed 5 bases from V and 1 base from J; junction bases left unmatched: 13. CDR3 length: 18 amino acids. Germline V lookup: CDR1 MDHEN, CDR2 SYDVKM. The same specimen was also included in a second study, on T cells of mothers and their children.

V gene TRBV28 combines with J gene TRBJ2-7, with 11 nucleotides matching TRBD1. This sequence was found in a woman in her 40s in good health. The sample was blood. The CDR3 nucleotides read TGTGCCAGCAGTCCCCTTGGGACAGGGGGGTCCTTATCCTACGAGCAGTACTTC. Its translation is CASSPLGTGGSLSYEQYF.